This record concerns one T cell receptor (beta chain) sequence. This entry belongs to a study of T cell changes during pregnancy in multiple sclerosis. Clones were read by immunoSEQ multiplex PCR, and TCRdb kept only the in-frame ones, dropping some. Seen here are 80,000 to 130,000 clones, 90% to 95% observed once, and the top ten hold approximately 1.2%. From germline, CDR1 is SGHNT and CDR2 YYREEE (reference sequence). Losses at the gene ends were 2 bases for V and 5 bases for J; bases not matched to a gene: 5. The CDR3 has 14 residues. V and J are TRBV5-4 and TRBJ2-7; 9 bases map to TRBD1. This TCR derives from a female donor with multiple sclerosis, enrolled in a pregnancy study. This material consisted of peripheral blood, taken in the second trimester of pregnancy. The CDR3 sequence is CASSLGTGSHEQYF. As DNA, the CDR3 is TGTGCCAGCAGCTTAGGGACAGGGTCCCACGAGCAGTACTTC.